This T cell receptor beta chain is from a study of cytomegalovirus exposure and HLA in healthy donors. Looking at the study overall: Within an early data release were about 85 million unique TCRs drawn from HLA-typed donors.

Regarding the study as a whole: CMV serostatus was the only recorded immune exposure for donors. Across donors, presence/absence analyses took sequencing depth to be roughly uniform.

PCR was performed using 60 Vbeta and 13 Jbeta primers. Profiled with immunoSEQ multiplex PCR; TCRdb holds only in-frame clones, not every one. This repertoire shows around 200,000 clones, over 65% found once; its top ten account for about 4%. To note about this clone: As yet, its antigen is unknown.

This CDR3 spans 15 amino acids. The germline V gene encodes CDR1 SGHRS and CDR2 YFSETQ. The trim removed 6 bases at V and 0 bases at J, leaving 4 bases unmatched. The sequence was collected from an older woman in good health and CMV-seropositive. This chain links TRBV5-1 with TRBJ2-2; 8 bases line up with TRBD2. The sequencing input was PBMCs. This CDR3 is CASINSGTNTGELFF. The CDR3 nucleotides read TGCGCCAGCATCAATAGCGGGACGAACACCGGGGAGCTGTTTTTT.